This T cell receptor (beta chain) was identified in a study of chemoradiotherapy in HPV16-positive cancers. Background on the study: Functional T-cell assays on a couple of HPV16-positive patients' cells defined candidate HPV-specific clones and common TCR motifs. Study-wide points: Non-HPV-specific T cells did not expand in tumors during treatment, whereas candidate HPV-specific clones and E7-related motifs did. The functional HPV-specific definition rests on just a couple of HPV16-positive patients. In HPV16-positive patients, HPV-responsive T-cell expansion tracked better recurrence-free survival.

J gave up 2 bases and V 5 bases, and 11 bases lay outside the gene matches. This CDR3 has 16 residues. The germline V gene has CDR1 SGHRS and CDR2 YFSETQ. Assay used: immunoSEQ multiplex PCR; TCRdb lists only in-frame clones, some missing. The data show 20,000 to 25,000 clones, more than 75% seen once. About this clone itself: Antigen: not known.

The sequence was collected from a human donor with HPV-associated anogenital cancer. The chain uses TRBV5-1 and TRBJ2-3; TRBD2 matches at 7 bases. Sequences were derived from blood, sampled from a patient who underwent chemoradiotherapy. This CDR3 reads CASSPVGRGSTDTQYF. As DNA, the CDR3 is TGCGCCAGCAGTCCCGTTGGGAGGGGCTCCACAGATACGCAGTATTTT.